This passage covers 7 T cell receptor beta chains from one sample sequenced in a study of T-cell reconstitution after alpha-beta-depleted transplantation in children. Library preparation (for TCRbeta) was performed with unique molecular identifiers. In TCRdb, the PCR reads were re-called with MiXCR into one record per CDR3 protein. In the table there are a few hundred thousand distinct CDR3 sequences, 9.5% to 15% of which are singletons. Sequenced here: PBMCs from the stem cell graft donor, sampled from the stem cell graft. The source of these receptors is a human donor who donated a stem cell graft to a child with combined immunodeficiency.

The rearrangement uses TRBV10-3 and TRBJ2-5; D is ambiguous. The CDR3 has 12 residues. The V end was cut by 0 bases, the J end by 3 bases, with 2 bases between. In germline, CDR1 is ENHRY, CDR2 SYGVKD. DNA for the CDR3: TGTGCCATCAGTGAGTCGAAAGAGACCCAGTACTTC. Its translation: CAISESKETQYF.

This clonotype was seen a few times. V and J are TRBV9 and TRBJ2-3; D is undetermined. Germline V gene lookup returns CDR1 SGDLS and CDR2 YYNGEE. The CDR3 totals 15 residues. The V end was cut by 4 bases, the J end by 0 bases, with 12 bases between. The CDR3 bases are TGTGCCAGCAGCAGCGACGGATTTAGCACAGATACGCAGTATTTT. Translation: CASSSDGFSTDTQYF.

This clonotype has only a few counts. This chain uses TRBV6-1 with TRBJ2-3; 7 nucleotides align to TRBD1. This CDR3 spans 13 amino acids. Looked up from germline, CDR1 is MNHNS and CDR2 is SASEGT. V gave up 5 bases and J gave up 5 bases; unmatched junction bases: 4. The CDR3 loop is CASSRGQGDTQYF. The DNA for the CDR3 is TGTGCCAGCAGTAGGGGGCAAGGAGATACGCAGTATTTT.

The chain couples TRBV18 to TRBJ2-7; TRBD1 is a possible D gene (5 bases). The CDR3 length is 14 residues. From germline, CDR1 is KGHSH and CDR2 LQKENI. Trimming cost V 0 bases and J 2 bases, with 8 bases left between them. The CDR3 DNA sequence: TGTGCCAGCTCACCACCGGACACCACCTACGAGCAGTACTTC. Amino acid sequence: CASSPPDTTYEQYF.

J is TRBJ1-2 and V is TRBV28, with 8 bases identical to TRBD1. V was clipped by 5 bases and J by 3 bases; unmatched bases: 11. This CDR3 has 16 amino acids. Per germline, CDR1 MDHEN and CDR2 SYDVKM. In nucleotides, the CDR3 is TGTGCCAGCAGTCAGACAGGGGCGGAGGAGGACTATGGCTACACCTTC. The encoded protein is CASSQTGAEEDYGYTF.

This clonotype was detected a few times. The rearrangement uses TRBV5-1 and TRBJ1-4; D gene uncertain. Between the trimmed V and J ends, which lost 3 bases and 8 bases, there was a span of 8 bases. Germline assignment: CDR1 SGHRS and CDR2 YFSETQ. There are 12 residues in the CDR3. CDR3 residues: CASSSDAEKLFF. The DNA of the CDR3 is TGCGCCAGCAGCTCGGACGCGGAAAAACTGTTTTTT.

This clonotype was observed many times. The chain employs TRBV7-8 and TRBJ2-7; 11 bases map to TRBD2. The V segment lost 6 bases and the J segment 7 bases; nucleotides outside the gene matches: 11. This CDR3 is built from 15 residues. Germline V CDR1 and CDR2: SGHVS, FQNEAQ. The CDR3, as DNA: TGTGCCAGCAGGCCCGGGACTAGCGGTCGGAGTGAGCAGTACTTC. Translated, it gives CASRPGTSGRSEQYF.